Reported below is one T cell receptor beta chain. Its antigen is still unknown. Unmatched junction bases numbered 3, after V lost 0 bases and J lost 1 base. Germline assignment: CDR1 SGDLS and CDR2 YYNGEE. The CDR3 spans 15 residues. This sample was taken from a study of cytomegalovirus exposure and HLA in healthy donors. The PCR used 60 Vbeta and 13 Jbeta primers. The data were produced by immunoSEQ multiplex PCR, yet TCRdb's version contains in-frame clones alone and is incomplete. The listing contains under 50,000 clones. Study-level results: The study recorded over 150 TCR beta chains that were cytomegalovirus-associated. Available immune exposure information was restricted to CMV serostatus only. Rarity marked most TCR sequences, yet some public TCRs occurred in many donors.

This chain uses TRBV9 with TRBJ2-7, with TRBD2 matching 8 bases. This receptor was obtained from a male donor in good health and CMV-seronegative. What was sequenced was PBMCs. The CDR3 here is CASSVDPSGSYEQYF. DNA of the CDR3: TGTGCCAGCAGCGTAGATCCTAGCGGGTCCTACGAGCAGTACTTC. The variable domain in full, with the rest retrieved from reference TRBV9 and TRBJ2-7, is DSGVTQTPKHLITATGQRVTLRCSPRSGDLSVYWYQQSLDQGLQFLIQYYNGEERAKGNILERFSAQQFPDLHSELNLSSLELGDSALYFCASSVDPSGSYEQYFGPGTRLTVT.